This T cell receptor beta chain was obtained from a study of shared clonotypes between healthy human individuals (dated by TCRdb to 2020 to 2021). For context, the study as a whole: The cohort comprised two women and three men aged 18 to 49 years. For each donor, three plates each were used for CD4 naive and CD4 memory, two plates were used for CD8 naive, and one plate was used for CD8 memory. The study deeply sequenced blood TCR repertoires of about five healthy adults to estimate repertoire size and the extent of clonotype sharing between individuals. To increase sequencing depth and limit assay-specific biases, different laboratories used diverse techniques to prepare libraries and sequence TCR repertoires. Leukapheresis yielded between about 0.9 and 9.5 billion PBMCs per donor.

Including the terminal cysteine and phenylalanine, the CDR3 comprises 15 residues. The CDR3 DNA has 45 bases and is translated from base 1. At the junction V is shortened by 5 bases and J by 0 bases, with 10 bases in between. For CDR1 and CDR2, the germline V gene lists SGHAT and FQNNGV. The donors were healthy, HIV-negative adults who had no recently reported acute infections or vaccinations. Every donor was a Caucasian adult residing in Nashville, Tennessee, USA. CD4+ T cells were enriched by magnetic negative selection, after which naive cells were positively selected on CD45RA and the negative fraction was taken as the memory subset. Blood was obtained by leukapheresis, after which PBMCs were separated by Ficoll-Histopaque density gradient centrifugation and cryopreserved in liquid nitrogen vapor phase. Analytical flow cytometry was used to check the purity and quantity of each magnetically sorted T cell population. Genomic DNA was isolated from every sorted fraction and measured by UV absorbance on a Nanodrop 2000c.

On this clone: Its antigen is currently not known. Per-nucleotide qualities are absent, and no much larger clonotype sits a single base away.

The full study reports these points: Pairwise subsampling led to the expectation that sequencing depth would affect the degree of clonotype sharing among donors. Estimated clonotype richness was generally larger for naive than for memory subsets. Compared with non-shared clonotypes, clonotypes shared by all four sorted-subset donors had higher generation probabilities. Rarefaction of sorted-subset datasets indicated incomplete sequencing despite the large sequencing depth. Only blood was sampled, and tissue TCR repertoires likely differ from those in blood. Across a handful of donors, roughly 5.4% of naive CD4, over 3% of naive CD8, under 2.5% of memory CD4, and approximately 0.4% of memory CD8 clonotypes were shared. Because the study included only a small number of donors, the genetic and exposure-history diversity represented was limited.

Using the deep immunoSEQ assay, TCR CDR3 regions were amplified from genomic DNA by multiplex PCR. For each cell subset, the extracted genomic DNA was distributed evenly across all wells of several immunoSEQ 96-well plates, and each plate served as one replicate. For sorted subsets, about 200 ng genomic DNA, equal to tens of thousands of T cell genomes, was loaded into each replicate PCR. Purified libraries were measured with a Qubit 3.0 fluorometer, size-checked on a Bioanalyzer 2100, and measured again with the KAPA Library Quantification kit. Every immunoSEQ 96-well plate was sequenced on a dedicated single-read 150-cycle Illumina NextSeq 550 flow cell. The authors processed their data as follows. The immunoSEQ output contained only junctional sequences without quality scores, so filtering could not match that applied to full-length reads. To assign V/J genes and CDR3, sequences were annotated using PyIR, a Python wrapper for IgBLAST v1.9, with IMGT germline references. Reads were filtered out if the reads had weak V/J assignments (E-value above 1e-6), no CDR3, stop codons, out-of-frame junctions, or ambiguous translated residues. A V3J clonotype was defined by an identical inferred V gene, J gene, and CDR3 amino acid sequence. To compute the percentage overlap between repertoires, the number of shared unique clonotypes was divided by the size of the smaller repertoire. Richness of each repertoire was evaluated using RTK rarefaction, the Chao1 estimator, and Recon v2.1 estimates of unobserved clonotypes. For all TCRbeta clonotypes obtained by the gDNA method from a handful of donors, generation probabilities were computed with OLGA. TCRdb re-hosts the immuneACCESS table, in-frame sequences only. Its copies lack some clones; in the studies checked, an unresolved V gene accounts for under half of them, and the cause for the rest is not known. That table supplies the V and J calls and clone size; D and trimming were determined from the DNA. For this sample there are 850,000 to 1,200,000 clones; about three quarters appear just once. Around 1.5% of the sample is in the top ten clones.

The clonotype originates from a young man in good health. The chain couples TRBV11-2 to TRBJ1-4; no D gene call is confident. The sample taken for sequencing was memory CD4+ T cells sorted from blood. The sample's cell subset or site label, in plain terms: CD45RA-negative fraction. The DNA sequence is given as TGTGCCAGCAGCATTAAGGGTGCAACTAATGAAAAACTGTTTTTT. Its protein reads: CASSIKGATNEKLFF.